The 24 T cell receptor beta chains listed next were all sequenced from one sample in a study of response to subunit inactivated influenza vaccine. TCRdb reprocessed the RT-PCR reads via MiXCR and lists one record per CDR3 protein. Of roughly 700,000 distinct CDR3 sequences in the sample, approximately 15% are singletons; the top ten hold roughly 6.4%. The material was PBMCs from blood, obtained 14 to 15 days before vaccination. These receptors were obtained from a man aged 50 to 59 who received an inactivated influenza vaccine.

The sample holds a few counts of this clonotype. The chain couples TRBV7-3 to TRBJ2-1; 12 bases align to TRBD2. V lost 4 bases, J lost 7 bases, and 2 bases stayed unmatched. The CDR3 totals 14 residues. Germline CDR1 and CDR2: SGHTA and FQGTGA. DNA for the CDR3: TGTGCCAGCAGCTCTAGCGGGAGGGTTAATGAGCAGTTCTTC. Residues: CASSSSGRVNEQFF.

In this sample, this clonotype turned up a few times. This rearrangement joins TRBV7-2 to TRBJ2-3; D gene unclear. Between the trimmed V and J ends, which lost 5 bases and 2 bases, there was a span of 14 bases. Germline V gene lookup returns CDR1 SGHTA and CDR2 FQGNSA. The CDR3 loop spans 15 amino acids. The DNA of the CDR3 is TGTGCCAGCAGCCCAATGGCGCTTTTCACAGATACGCAGTATTTT. It translates to CASSPMALFTDTQYF.

This chain links TRBV19 with TRBJ2-5; a possible D gene is TRBD2 (6 bases). CDR1 LNHDA and CDR2 SQIVND come from the germline V gene (reference sequence). The CDR3 is 14 amino acids. The V end was cut by 3 bases, the J end by 5 bases, with 13 bases between. The CDR3 loop reads CASSMGSAGETQYF. Written as DNA, the CDR3 is TGTGCCAGTAGTATGGGGTCAGCGGGTGAGACCCAGTACTTC.

This clonotype was seen at least ten times. As DNA, the CDR3 is TGTGCCAGCAGACAGGTCCCCGTGGCTTCTGGGGCCAACGTCCTGACTTTC. Amino acid sequence: CASRQVPVASGANVLTF. V and J are TRBV6-1 and TRBJ2-6, with D perhaps matching TRBD1 (5 bases). This CDR3 is built from 17 residues. Germline loops: CDR1 MNHNS, CDR2 SASEGT. With 6 bases removed from V and 1 base from J, the gap between germline ends came to 16 bases.

CDR3 residues: CSVGSSGGETQYF. CDR3 DNA sequence: TGCAGCGTTGGATCGTCGGGAGGTGAGACCCAGTACTTC. The chain couples TRBV29-1 to TRBJ2-5, with 7 positions matching TRBD2. The V and J ends lost 4 bases and 5 bases, in that order; junction bases with no gene match: 7. This CDR3 is 13 amino acids long. The germline gives CDR1 SQVTM, CDR2 ANQGSEA.

The chain recombines TRBV7-2 with TRBJ2-1; a weak D match, TRBD1 (6 bases). The CDR3 has 15 amino acids. With 6 bases removed from V and 3 bases from J, the gap between germline ends came to 15 bases. Germline CDR1 is SGHTA and CDR2 is FQGNSA. In DNA form, the CDR3 reads TGTGCCAGCAGGACCACAGGGCTACTCTACAATGAGCAGTTCTTC. This gives the protein CASRTTGLLYNEQFF.

At least ten counts were recorded for this clonotype. V usage is TRBV24-1 and J usage is TRBJ1-2, with 9 nucleotides matching TRBD1. Per germline, CDR1 KGHDR and CDR2 SFDVKD. Trimming removed 2 bases from V and 4 bases from J; junction bases left unmatched: 10. This CDR3 spans 17 amino acids. CDR3 coding DNA: TGTGCCACCAGTGATTCCGGGACAGGGATGGAGGGCTATGGCTACACCTTC. It specifies CATSDSGTGMEGYGYTF.

This clonotype was seen only a few times. The gene calls are TRBV20-1 and TRBJ1-2; TRBD1 aligns across 12 bases. Trimming at V came to 6 bases and at J to 7 bases, leaving 12 bases not matched to a gene. Germline-derived CDR1 and CDR2 are DFQATT and SNEGSKA (reference sequence). The CDR3 runs 15 residues. CDR3 nucleotides: TGCAGTGCCACCAGCCTGGGACAGGGGGCGGGTGGCTACACCTTC. Amino acid sequence: CSATSLGQGAGGYTF.

This clonotype was counted a few times. This chain joins TRBV21-1 and TRBJ2-7. TRBV21-1 is a pseudogene. The CDR3 has 14 amino acids. CDR3 region: CASSKELPTPEQYF. The DNA of the CDR3 is TGTGCCAGCAGCAAAGAGTTGCCCACGCCCGAGCAGTACTTC.

This clonotype has only a few counts. This rearrangement joins TRBV29-1 to TRBJ2-2; D is unclear. CDR3 length: 12 residues. Per germline, CDR1 SQVTM and CDR2 ANQGSEA. Trimming took 4 bases from V and 2 from J, leaving 5 bases between them. The DNA of the CDR3 is TGCAGCGTTGCTAACAACACCGGGGAGCTGTTTTTT. Translating gives CSVANNTGELFF.

V and J are TRBV4-1 and TRBJ2-4, with D possibly TRBD2 on 6 matching bases. This CDR3 is built from 18 residues. V was clipped by 0 bases and J by 0 bases, with 15 bases between them. The germline V gene encodes CDR1 MGHRA and CDR2 YSYEKL. CDR3 DNA sequence: TGCGCCAGCAGCCAAGATGCTAGCGTGGGGTTAGCCAAAAACATTCAGTACTTC. It is translated as CASSQDASVGLAKNIQYF.

The J gene is TRBJ2-5, the V gene TRBV24-1, with D possibly being TRBD2 (6 bases). Germline loops: CDR1 KGHDR, CDR2 SFDVKD. V was shortened by 3 bases and J by 2 bases, with 12 bases between the two germline ends. The CDR3 loop spans 15 amino acids. The CDR3 is CATSDGGLPQETQYF. CDR3 sequence (DNA): TGTGCCACCAGTGATGGGGGACTCCCGCAAGAGACCCAGTACTTC.

V and J are TRBV29-1 and TRBJ1-2; weak D call: TRBD1 (6 bases). Germline loops: CDR1 SQVTM, CDR2 ANQGSEA. The CDR3 is 14 amino acids. V was trimmed by 7 bases and J by 3 bases, leaving 18 bases between them. CDR3 in amino acids: CSARGQGKDYGYTF. The CDR3 DNA reads as TGCAGCGCACGAGGGCAGGGGAAGGACTATGGCTACACCTTC.

The rearrangement uses TRBV5-1 and TRBJ2-5; weak D call: TRBD1 (6 bases). The CDR3 extends over 14 amino acids. V lost 4 bases, J lost 5 bases, and 15 bases lay in between. From germline, CDR1 is SGHRS and CDR2 YFSETQ. The CDR3 region is CASSTLQGYETQYF. CDR3 in DNA: TGCGCCAGCAGCACGTTACAGGGATACGAGACCCAGTACTTC.

CDR3 sequence (DNA): TGCAGTGCTAGGACGAGGGTGGGGGTCTCTGGGGCCAACGTCCTGACTTTC. It yields the protein CSARTRVGVSGANVLTF. This chain connects TRBV20-1 to TRBJ2-6; tentatively, D is TRBD1 or TRBD2 (5 bases each). V was shortened by 3 bases and J by 0 bases, with 15 bases between the two germline ends. The CDR3 length is 17 residues. Looked up from germline, CDR1 is DFQATT and CDR2 is SNEGSKA (reference sequence).

This clonotype came up many times. V is TRBV3-1 and J is TRBJ1-2; TRBD1 aligns across 7 bases. The germline V gene encodes CDR1 LGHDT and CDR2 YNNKEL (reference sequence). J was trimmed by 4 bases and V by 4 bases; bases with no gene match: 6. The CDR3 sequence is 14 residues long. CDR3 in amino acids: CASSPMDRFYGYTF. CDR3 DNA: TGTGCCAGCAGCCCCATGGACAGGTTCTATGGCTACACCTTC.

This clonotype occurred a few times. This chain uses TRBV5-1 with TRBJ2-1, with TRBD2 as a possible D gene (5 bases). The CDR3 spans 15 residues. V was clipped by 1 base and J by 4 bases, with 12 bases between them. Germline CDR1 reads SGHRS; CDR2 reads YFSETQ. The DNA for the CDR3 is TGCGCCAGCAGCTTGCGGCGGGCAATATACAATGAGCAGTTCTTC. This gives the protein CASSLRRAIYNEQFF.

This clonotype was observed a few times. The chain couples TRBV27 to TRBJ2-1; 7 bases match TRBD2. J lost 4 bases, V lost 3 bases, and 12 bases had no gene match. CDR3 size: 17 residues. Germline CDR1 and CDR2: MNHEY and SMNVEV (reference sequence). The CDR3 DNA sequence: TGTGCCAGCAGTTTTGTTTGGGAGGGCAGAATTTACAATGAGCAGTTCTTC. Translation: CASSFVWEGRIYNEQFF.

Written as DNA, the CDR3 is TGCAGTGCTGGCTTAGCGGGAGGGACCTACGAGCAGTACTTC. Encoded protein: CSAGLAGGTYEQYF. The genes are TRBV20-1 and TRBJ2-7; 11 nucleotides align to TRBD2. CDR3 length: 14 residues. CDR1 is DFQATT, CDR2 SNEGSKA, per germline (reference sequence). V lost 5 bases, J lost 2 bases, and 5 bases stayed unmatched.

This clonotype was picked up a small number of times. This chain uses TRBV5-5 with TRBJ2-1, with a weak D call TRBD1 (5 bases). V was shortened by 1 base and J by 7 bases, with 12 bases between the two germline ends. Per the germline V gene, CDR1 is SGHKS and CDR2 is YYEKEE (reference sequence). The CDR3 length is 14 residues. The CDR3 is CASSLLQGSNEQFF. CDR3 in DNA: TGTGCCAGCAGCTTGCTGCAGGGAAGTAATGAGCAGTTCTTC.

This rearrangement joins TRBV20-1 to TRBJ2-3, with D uncertain. This CDR3 is built from 15 residues. Germline-derived CDR1 and CDR2 are DFQATT and SNEGSKA (reference sequence). CDR3 protein: CSATRPQIWSDTQYF. CDR3 sequence (DNA): TGCAGCGCCACACGACCCCAGATTTGGTCAGATACGCAGTATTTT.

This clonotype has a single count. For the CDR3, the DNA is TGTGCCAGCAGTTTAACTAGGCGTGATGAGCAGTTCTTC. This encodes CASSLTRRDEQFF. This chain uses TRBV27 with TRBJ2-1; D may be TRBD2 (5 bases). The germline V gene has CDR1 MNHEY and CDR2 SMNVEV (reference sequence). The V and J ends lost 2 bases and 8 bases respectively, with 10 bases between them. The CDR3 spans 13 residues.

Comments on this clonotype: A much larger clone is a single base away; this may be a read error. The chain is built from TRBV29-1 and TRBJ2-7; D may match TRBD1 or TRBD2 (5 bases each). Trimming shortened V by 7 bases and J by 2 bases, and 27 bases separated the two germline ends. Germline CDR1 SQVTM, CDR2 ANQGSEA. The CDR3 is 17 amino acids. The CDR3 reads CSGPKAGLGVTPYEQYF. CDR3 nucleotides: TGCAGCGGCCCGAAGGCAGGGCTGGGAGTAACCCCCTACGAGCAGTACTTC.

This clonotype was seen at least ten times. The DNA for the CDR3 is TGTGCCAGCAGTGAGGATTACAGACTTGTGGCTTTCTTT. Protein sequence: CASSEDYRLVAFF. The genes are TRBV27 and TRBJ1-1, with D hard to call. The CDR3 length is 13 residues. Looked up from germline, CDR1 is MNHEY and CDR2 is SMNVEV (reference sequence). Trimming cost V 5 bases and J 11 bases, with 18 bases left between them.